Below, 16 T cell receptor beta chains from the same sample are listed, as sequenced in a study of blood T cell repertoires in COVID-19 (dated by TCRdb to the early 2020s). Receptor amplification or capture employed the immunoSEQ multiplex PCR assay. TCRdb mirrors the immuneACCESS table, restricted to in-frame sequences. Some clones are absent from its copies; in checked studies, under half trace to an unresolved V gene, and the reason for the others is unknown. The sample profile shows roughly 320,000 clones; 75% to 90% of them were found once. The ten largest clonotypes hold roughly 6% of the sample. Sequenced material: peripheral blood. The receptors were gathered from a woman aged 45-60 years with COVID-19, enrolled during active disease.

In its sample, this clone was seen once. The chain combines TRBV2 with TRBJ1-5, with a possible D match to TRBD1 (5 bases). In germline, CDR1 is SNHLY, CDR2 FYNNEI. V was clipped by 3 bases and J by 5 bases, with 14 bases between them. The CDR3 runs to 15 residues. CDR3 nucleotide sequence: TGTGCCAGCAGTGATTACGTGGCAGGGCATCAGCCCCAGCATTTT. Translating it yields CASSDYVAGHQPQHF.

The chain joins TRBV5-1 to TRBJ1-1, with a tentative D call TRBD1 (5 bases). CDR3 length: 14 amino acids. The germline V gene encodes CDR1 SGHRS and CDR2 YFSETQ. V gave up 2 bases and J gave up 0 bases, with 8 bases separating them. In DNA, the CDR3 is TGCGCCAGCAGCTTTTCGACAGTGAACACTGAAGCTTTCTTT. Its protein product is CASSFSTVNTEAFF.

The rearrangement joins TRBV30 to TRBJ2-1; 16 positions match TRBD2. The germline V gene encodes CDR1 GTSNPN and CDR2 SVGIG (reference sequence). J lost 14 bases, V lost 5 bases, and 12 bases had no gene match. The CDR3 runs 15 residues. CDR3 nucleotide sequence: TGTGCCTGGGGGGGACTAGCGGGAGGGATGATAGTAAAGTTCTTC. Its translation: CAWGGLAGGMIVKFF.

The chain employs TRBV19 and TRBJ1-4, with D possibly TRBD1 on 5 matching bases. The CDR3 covers 15 residues. Deletions cut 3 bases from V and 5 bases from J, with 13 bases between. CDR1 and CDR2 (germline): LNHDA, SQIVND (reference sequence). The CDR3 spells CASSISRGGNEKLFF. The CDR3 DNA reads TGTGCCAGTAGTATTAGTAGGGGTGGGAATGAAAAACTGTTTTTT.

The chain links TRBV5-6 to TRBJ2-1, with 9 bases that match TRBD1. J was trimmed by 9 bases and V by 5 bases; bases with no gene match: 12. This CDR3 comprises 15 residues. The germline CDR1 and CDR2 sequences are SGHDT and YYEEEE. The CDR3 coding sequence is TGTGCCAGCAGTCGCGCAGGGACAGGGAATCTTGAGCAGTTCTTC. Residues: CASSRAGTGNLEQFF.

The chain joins TRBV2 to TRBJ1-3; D may be TRBD1 (6 bases). The V end was cut by 11 bases, the J end by 0 bases, with 14 bases between. Germline V gene lookup returns CDR1 SNHLY and CDR2 FYNNEI. This CDR3 spans 14 amino acids. CDR3 sequence reads: CAGKGTSSGNTIYF. The CDR3 DNA sequence: TGTGCCGGAAAAGGGACAAGCTCTGGAAACACCATATATTTT.

In its sample, this clone was seen once. This chain uses TRBV10-2 with TRBJ2-1; D may be TRBD2 (6 bases). CDR1 WSHSY and CDR2 SAAADI come from the germline V gene. CDR3 length: 12 amino acids. V lost 6 bases, J lost 10 bases, and 13 bases lay in between. The CDR3 DNA is TGCGCCAGCAGGCCGGGGGACCGCGAGCAGTTCTTC. This translates into CASRPGDREQFF.

This chain connects TRBV7-9 to TRBJ1-5, with a tentative D call TRBD1 (6 bases). Germline CDR1 SEHNR, CDR2 FQNEAQ (reference sequence). Trimming removed 5 bases from V and 9 bases from J, with 17 bases in between. The CDR3 spans 14 residues. CDR3 coding DNA: TGTGCCAGCAGCACGGGGGGGGGCTTTTCGCCCCAGCATTTT. As protein: CASSTGGGFSPQHF.

The chain recombines TRBV27 with TRBJ2-7, with TRBD1 identical over 8 bases. Germline V gene data show CDR1 as MNHEY and CDR2 as SMNVEV (reference sequence). Trimming took 5 bases from V and 5 from J; bases not matched to a gene: 8. This CDR3 is built from 14 residues. The DNA of the CDR3 is TGTGCCAGCAGTCCTCGACAGGGGAGTAACGAGCAGTACTTC. It specifies CASSPRQGSNEQYF.

CDR3 sequence (DNA): TGCGCCAGCAGCCAAGAAAGGTGGGGCGGGAGGGCCGGCGAGCAGTACTTC. Its protein is CASSQERWGGRAGEQYF. The rearrangement joins TRBV4-1 to TRBJ2-7; 9 nucleotides align to TRBD2. V shed 0 bases, J shed 6 bases, and the junction held 12 bases outside the gene matches. The CDR3 has 17 amino acids. The germline CDR1 and CDR2 sequences are MGHRA and YSYEKL.

V gene TRBV6-5 combines with J gene TRBJ2-5, with D possibly TRBD1 on 5 matching bases. The CDR3 has 16 residues. Trimming removed 2 bases from V and 5 bases from J, with 18 bases in between. Germline lookup yields CDR1 MNHEY and CDR2 SVGAGI. The CDR3 DNA is TGTGCCAGCAGTTACGCTCAATTAACAGGATTGGAGACCCAGTACTTC. This gives the protein CASSYAQLTGLETQYF.

The chain joins TRBV2 to TRBJ2-2; 8 positions agree with TRBD1. This CDR3 has 14 amino acids. CDR1 and CDR2 from the germline V gene are SNHLY and FYNNEI. V dropped 7 bases and J dropped 4; count of bases not matched to a gene: 5. CDR3 DNA sequence: TGTGCCAGCACAGGGGGCAGTCCCACCGGGGAGCTGTTTTTT. Its protein is CASTGGSPTGELFF. The full variable domain, completed using reference TRBV2 and TRBJ2-2, is EPEVTQTPSHQVTQMGQEVILRCVPISNHLYFYWYRQILGQKVEFLVSFYNNEISEKSEIFDDQFSVERPDGSNFTLKIRSTKLEDSAMYFCASTGGSPTGELFFGEGSRLTVL.

This chain joins TRBV7-8 and TRBJ1-5; 12 bases match TRBD1. Germline V lookup: CDR1 SGHVS, CDR2 FQNEAQ. CDR3 length: 19 residues. After removal of 5 bases from V and 3 bases from J, the junction contained 14 bases not matched to a gene. This CDR3 is CASSPRSPGQGAVNQPQHF. CDR3 nucleotide sequence: TGTGCCAGCAGCCCTAGATCTCCGGGACAGGGGGCCGTCAATCAGCCCCAGCATTTT.

V and J are TRBV10-2 and TRBJ1-5; D might be TRBD1 (6 bases). Germline V gene data show CDR1 as WSHSY and CDR2 as SAAADI. The V end lost 7 bases, the J end lost 4 bases, and 11 bases lay between the germline ends. The length of the CDR3 is 13 residues. CDR3 nucleotides: TGCGCCAGCACCGGACAGCCAAATCAGCCCCAGCATTTT. Its translation: CASTGQPNQPQHF.

The J gene is TRBJ1-1, the V gene TRBV10-3, with D perhaps TRBD1 (5 bases). V was pared by 6 bases and J by 3 bases, with 14 bases between. Germline-derived CDR1 and CDR2 are ENHRY and SYGVKD. The CDR3 sequence is 14 residues long. CDR3 nucleotide sequence: TGTGCCATCAGCAACCCAGAGACAGACACTGAAGCTTTCTTT. It yields the protein CAISNPETDTEAFF.

CDR3 loop: CASSSRFSQPQHF. CDR3 in DNA: TGTGCCAGCAGCTCTAGGTTCTCTCAGCCCCAGCATTTT. The chain recombines TRBV7-2 with TRBJ1-5; D not certain. CDR1 SGHTA and CDR2 FQGNSA come from the germline V gene. The V end lost 4 bases, the J end lost 6 bases, and 10 bases lay between the germline ends. The CDR3 has 13 residues.